The 22 T cell receptor beta chains below all came from one sample that was sequenced in a study of glioma-infiltrating T cells. Using RNA template, CDR3s of TCR alpha and beta were amplified with iRepertoire arm-PCR. TCRdb redid the calling of the multiplex PCR reads with MiXCR, one entry per CDR3 protein. Among roughly 100,000 distinct CDR3 sequences listed, approximately 28% were seen once. The sequenced material came from glioma tissue, nonneoplastic brain tissue, or PBMCs (not recorded which). These TCRs come from a human donor with low-grade glioma or glioblastoma, undergoing nonglioma brain surgery, or in good health (not recorded which).

This chain joins TRBV4-2 and TRBJ2-1; possibly TRBD1 or TRBD2 for D (5 bases each). Germline V gene data show CDR1 as LGHNA and CDR2 as YNFKEQ. Trimming pared 1 base from V and 1 base from J, leaving 17 bases between. The CDR3 is 18 amino acids. CDR3 amino acids: CASSQVGDPDWSYNEQFF. Here the CDR3 DNA reads TGTGCCAGCAGCCAAGTGGGGGACCCGGACTGGTCCTACAATGAGCAGTTCTTC.

Concerning this clonotype itself: Possible read error: a much larger clone is one base away. The genes are TRBV6-1 and TRBJ2-5; 8 bases are a match to TRBD1. The CDR3 covers 12 residues. Germline assignment: CDR1 MNHNS and CDR2 SASEGT. The CDR3 DNA is TGTGCCAGTCTGGACAGGGAAGAGGCCCAGTACTTC. It codes for CASLDREEAQYF.

In its sample, this clonotype was seen a few times. The V and J genes are TRBV7-3 and TRBJ2-2; no definite D call. This CDR3 has 15 amino acids. Per germline, CDR1 SGHTA and CDR2 FQGTGA. V was cut by 0 bases and J by 2 bases, with 7 bases left in between. CDR3 nucleotide sequence: TGTGCCAGCAGCTTAACATTACCTAACACCGGGGAGCTGTTTTTT. Translating gives CASSLTLPNTGELFF.

This clonotype came up many times. This rearrangement joins TRBV7-2 to TRBJ2-7; TRBD1 matches 7 bases. The CDR3 totals 17 residues. V dropped 5 bases and J dropped 3; count of bases not matched to a gene: 16. CDR1 and CDR2 (germline): SGHTA, FQGNSA. The CDR3 loop reads CASSLREGAGEFYEQYF. The CDR3 bases are TGTGCCAGCAGCCTCCGAGAGGGGGCAGGGGAATTCTACGAGCAGTACTTC.

This clonotype was seen many times. The chain's CDR3 is CASSTTGDLYEQYF. In DNA, the CDR3 is TGTGCCAGCAGCACGACAGGGGATCTTTACGAGCAGTACTTC. The chain joins TRBV28 to TRBJ2-7, with 8 bases fitting TRBD1. Germline V lookup: CDR1 MDHEN, CDR2 SYDVKM. CDR3 size: 14 residues. Trimming removed 6 bases from V and 4 bases from J; junction bases left unmatched: 8.

The chain carries TRBV28 and TRBJ1-2; D remains unclear. The V gene's germline CDR1 is MDHEN and CDR2 SYDVKM. Trimming left V 5 bases short and J 0 bases short, with 16 bases between. The CDR3 is made up of 16 amino acids. This chain's CDR3 is CASSPWGGASNYGYTF. CDR3 coding DNA: TGTGCCAGCAGTCCCTGGGGTGGAGCGTCTAACTATGGCTACACCTTC.

Comments on this clonotype: Given a much more abundant clone one base away, this may be a read error. The CDR3 does not end in the conserved phenylalanine or tryptophan, so this is likely a read error. This chain joins TRBV20-1 and TRBJ2-5; 7 bases map to TRBD1. CDR3 length: 14 amino acids. The J segment lost 0 bases and the V segment lost 4 bases, leaving 5 bases of the junction unmatched. The germline CDR1 and CDR2 sequences are DFQATT and SNEGSKA (reference sequence). The CDR3 DNA sequence: TGCAGTGCTAACGACAGGGCCAACCAAGAGACCCAGTACCTC. The encoded protein is CSANDRANQETQYL.

This clonotype occurred many times. This chain uses TRBV28 with TRBJ2-1, with a possible D match to TRBD2 (6 bases). V was clipped by 3 bases and J by 3 bases, with 6 bases between them. The CDR3 spans 13 residues. Germline V lookup: CDR1 MDHEN, CDR2 SYDVKM. The CDR3 coding sequence is TGTGCCAGCAGTTTCGGGGGCTACAATGAGCAGTTCTTC. Translated: CASSFGGYNEQFF.

The V gene is TRBV4-3, the J gene TRBJ2-2; D may be TRBD1 or TRBD2 (5 bases each). The CDR3 runs to 14 residues. The germline V and J ends were trimmed by 4 bases and 6 bases, with 12 bases remaining between them. CDR1 is LGHNA and CDR2 is YSLEER in the germline V gene. CDR3 coding DNA: TGCGCCAGCAGCCTACGGGTGGGGGCCGGGGAGCTGTTTTTT. Translated, it gives CASSLRVGAGELFF.

J is TRBJ1-1 and V is TRBV3-1; D gene unclear. Germline CDR1 reads LGHDT; CDR2 reads YNNKEL (reference sequence). The CDR3 totals 13 residues. V gave up 0 bases and J gave up 5 bases, with 7 bases separating them. This CDR3 reads CASSQESGTEAFF. The CDR3 nucleotides are TGTGCCAGCAGCCAAGAATCCGGTACTGAAGCTTTCTTT.

In this sample, this clonotype turned up many times. The rearrangement links TRBV20-1 to TRBJ2-3; 10 bases fit TRBD2. The germline gives CDR1 DFQATT, CDR2 SNEGSKA (reference sequence). The trim removed 3 bases at V and 3 bases at J, leaving 6 bases unmatched. The CDR3 has 15 amino acids. CDR3 loop: CSARDSGGPTDTQYF. CDR3 bases: TGCAGTGCTAGGGATAGCGGGGGGCCAACAGATACGCAGTATTTT.

The rearrangement joins TRBV7-9 to TRBJ1-1; the D is unclear. In germline, CDR1 is SEHNR, CDR2 FQNEAQ (reference sequence). This CDR3 is built from 13 residues. Deletions cut 3 bases from V and 8 bases from J, with 13 bases between. The CDR3 sequence is CASSFTEQGEAFF. The CDR3 nucleotides are TGTGCCAGCAGCTTCACGGAGCAAGGGGAAGCTTTCTTT.

This clonotype was seen repeatedly, ten times or more. The chain couples TRBV11-2 to TRBJ2-5, with a tentative D call TRBD1 (5 bases). CDR1 SGHAT and CDR2 FQNNGV come from the germline V gene. The V gene lost 2 bases and the J gene lost 5 bases, with 15 bases spanning the gap. This CDR3 region has 15 residues. CDR3: CASSLRTHPVETQYF. DNA of the CDR3: TGTGCCAGCAGCTTAAGGACACATCCTGTCGAGACCCAGTACTTC.

This clonotype showed up many times. V and J are TRBV4-1 and TRBJ2-3, with D perhaps TRBD1 or TRBD2 (6 bases each). Per the germline V gene, CDR1 is MGHRA and CDR2 is YSYEKL. Trimming pared 0 bases from V and 3 bases from J, leaving 10 bases between. The CDR3 has 15 residues. The CDR3: CASSQETGATDTQYF. As DNA, the CDR3 is TGCGCCAGCAGCCAAGAGACGGGGGCAACAGATACGCAGTATTTT.

Comments on this clonotype: A much larger clone differs by one base, so this may be a read error. The chain combines TRBV2 with TRBJ1-2, with D unresolved. The CDR3 loop spans 13 amino acids. Germline CDR1 SNHLY, CDR2 FYNNEI. V was shortened by 7 bases and J by 6 bases, with 15 bases between the two germline ends. The chain's CDR3 is CASTPVGLDGYTF. The CDR3 nucleotides read TGTGCCAGCACCCCGGTCGGACTGGATGGCTACACCTTC.

This clonotype was counted ten times or more. The V call is TRBV28, the J call TRBJ2-1; D remains unclear. CDR3 size: 13 residues. CDR1 and CDR2 (germline): MDHEN, SYDVKM. Trimming took off 1 base at V and 7 bases at J, with 8 bases between the two ends. CDR3 region: CASSLSRWNEQFF. DNA of the CDR3: TGTGCCAGCAGTTTATCTCGTTGGAATGAGCAGTTCTTC.

Remarks on this clonotype: Possible read error: a much larger clone is one base away. The chain uses TRBV4-2 and TRBJ2-7, with no clear D. Germline V gene sequence: CDR1 LGHNA, CDR2 YNFKEQ. The CDR3 is 14 residues long. This CDR3 reads CARSQGDSNYEQYF. The CDR3 DNA follows: TGTGCCAGAAGCCAAGGAGATAGCAACTACGAGCAGTACTTC.

With respect to this clonotype: A read error may be the cause here, since a much bigger clone is one base away. The chain is built from TRBV20-1 and TRBJ1-2; the match to TRBD1 covers 8 bases. This CDR3 spans 15 amino acids. Germline CDR1 and CDR2: DFQATT and SNEGSKA (reference sequence). In nucleotides, the CDR3 is TGCAGTGCTAGAGCGGACAGGGACCAAAACTATTGCTACACCTTC. This gives the protein CSARADRDQNYCYTF.

This clonotype was observed at least ten times. DNA for the CDR3: TGTGCCAGCAGATCTCCAGCAGATACGCAGTATTTT. Its translation is CASRSPADTQYF. The chain recombines TRBV6-1 with TRBJ2-3; unclear D gene. Trimming left V 6 bases short and J 4 bases short, with 8 bases between. This CDR3 region has 12 residues. Per the germline V gene, CDR1 is MNHNS and CDR2 is SASEGT.

This clonotype was recorded at least ten times. The gene calls are TRBV7-6 and TRBJ2-3, with 12 bases that match TRBD2. J lost 5 bases, V lost 5 bases, and 8 bases had no gene match. The CDR3 sequence is 16 residues long. Germline V gene lookup returns CDR1 SGHVS and CDR2 FNYEAQ. The CDR3 DNA reads TGTGCCAGCAGCACGGGACTAGCGGGCCCCGTAGATACGCAGTATTTT. Protein sequence: CASSTGLAGPVDTQYF.

Worth noting for this clonotype: Given a much more abundant clone one base away, this may be a read error. CDR3 bases: TGTGCCAGCAGCCCCTACAGGGGGACTAATTCACCCCTCCACTTT. Its protein is CASSPYRGTNSPLHF. V gene TRBV12-3 or TRBV12-4 combines with J gene TRBJ1-6, with 8 positions matching TRBD1. After removal of 6 bases from V and 6 bases from J, the junction contained 7 bases not matched to a gene. The CDR3 is 15 amino acids.

Concerning this clonotype itself: This could be a read error, since a much larger clone is one nucleotide away. The missing conserved phenylalanine or tryptophan at the end of this CDR3 makes a read error likely. The chain uses TRBV20-1 and TRBJ1-2, with D uncertain. Germline CDR1 and CDR2: DFQATT and SNEGSKA (reference sequence). V was trimmed by 4 bases and J by 1 base, leaving 7 bases between them. There are 12 residues in the CDR3. CDR3 DNA sequence: TGCAGTGCTATTTCGGATAACTATGGCTACACCCTC. Its protein is CSAISDNYGYTL.